This TCR beta chain was captured by sequencing in a study of CD8 T cells in ankylosing spondylitis. Study-wide results and caveats: Eight highly homologous variants formed a TCR beta motif that appeared characteristic of ankylosing spondylitis blood.

TCRdb analysed the 5' RACE reads with MiXCR anew, one entry per CDR3 protein. The sample has a few hundred thousand distinct CDR3 sequences, about 7.3% seen once. This clonotype has ten or more counts. Its antigen is currently unknown. J was trimmed by 2 bases and V by 9 bases; bases with no gene match: 8. Germline V CDR1 and CDR2: LNHDA, SQIVND (reference sequence). CDR3 length equals 14 residues. Sequencing was carried out using blood, either unsorted or a sorted T cell fraction (not recorded which). The chain has TRBV19 and TRBJ1-1, with TRBD1 matching 8 bases. The clonotype was recovered from a male donor with ankylosing spondylitis. This CDR3 is CASSQGVPNTEAFF. The CDR3 region has the DNA TGTGCCAGCTCACAGGGGGTTCCAAACACTGAAGCTTTCTTT.